The 5 T cell receptor beta chains reported below all come from one sample, sequenced in a study of CD8+ T cells in alopecia areata. cDNA reverse transcribed from extracted RNA served as the sequencing template. This table comes from immunoSEQ multiplex PCR, and its TCRdb copy is limited to in-frame clones, with some not included. The sample records around 29,000 clones, about 80% being singletons. Sequenced sample: NKG2D-low CD8+ T cells sorted from blood. The receptors come from a human donor with alopecia areata.

The chain couples TRBV30 to TRBJ2-3; 8 bases are a match to TRBD2. V shed 2 bases and J 2 bases; nucleotides not matched to a gene: 6. This CDR3 is 15 amino acids long. CDR1 and CDR2 from the germline V gene are GTSNPN and SVGIG (reference sequence). In nucleotides, the CDR3 is TGTGCCTGGAGTTTGGGAGCGGGGGTCACAGATACGCAGTATTTT. This codes for CAWSLGAGVTDTQYF.

This chain uses TRBV7-9 with TRBJ1-5; 8 bases are a match to TRBD1. This CDR3 comprises 14 residues. Germline CDR1 SEHNR, CDR2 FQNEAQ (reference sequence). Unmatched junction bases numbered 7, after V lost 5 bases and J lost 7 bases. The CDR3: CASSPGGTGQPQHF. The CDR3 nucleotides are TGTGCCAGCAGCCCAGGGGGGACAGGACAGCCCCAGCATTTT.

In its sample, this clone was seen once. The CDR3 reads CASQDASGGPTDTQYF. As DNA, the CDR3 is TGTGCCAGCCAAGATGCATCGGGGGGGCCTACAGATACGCAGTATTTT. V and J are TRBV6-4 and TRBJ2-3, with 8 bases aligning to TRBD2. CDR1 and CDR2 from the germline V gene are MRHNA and SNTAGT. V lost 8 bases and J lost 3; bases outside the gene matches: 13. This CDR3 has 16 residues.

This chain uses TRBV5-1 with TRBJ1-1; D not resolved. The CDR3 consists of 14 residues. Germline V gives CDR1 SGHRS, CDR2 YFSETQ. With 1 base removed from V and 1 base from J, the gap between germline ends came to 8 bases. The CDR3 bases are TGCGCCAGCAGCTTGTTACAGCAGAACACTGAAGCTTTCTTT. It yields the protein CASSLLQQNTEAFF.

This clone turned up a few times. The J gene is TRBJ2-5, the V gene TRBV7-9, with 7 bases matching TRBD2. J gave up 3 bases and V 5 bases, and 9 bases lay outside the gene matches. The germline V gene has CDR1 SEHNR and CDR2 FQNEAQ (reference sequence). The CDR3 contains 15 residues. CDR3 in DNA: TGTGCCAGCAGCCGCTTGACTAGCAGAGAAGAGACCCAGTACTTC. Its translation is CASSRLTSREETQYF. The full variable domain, with the rest looked up from reference TRBV7-9 and TRBJ2-5, is DTGVSQNPRHKITKRGQNVTFRCDPISEHNRLYWYRQTLGQGPEFLTYFQNEAQLEKSRLLSDRFSAERPKGSFSTLEIQRTEQGDSAMYLCASSRLTSREETQYFGPGTRLLVL.